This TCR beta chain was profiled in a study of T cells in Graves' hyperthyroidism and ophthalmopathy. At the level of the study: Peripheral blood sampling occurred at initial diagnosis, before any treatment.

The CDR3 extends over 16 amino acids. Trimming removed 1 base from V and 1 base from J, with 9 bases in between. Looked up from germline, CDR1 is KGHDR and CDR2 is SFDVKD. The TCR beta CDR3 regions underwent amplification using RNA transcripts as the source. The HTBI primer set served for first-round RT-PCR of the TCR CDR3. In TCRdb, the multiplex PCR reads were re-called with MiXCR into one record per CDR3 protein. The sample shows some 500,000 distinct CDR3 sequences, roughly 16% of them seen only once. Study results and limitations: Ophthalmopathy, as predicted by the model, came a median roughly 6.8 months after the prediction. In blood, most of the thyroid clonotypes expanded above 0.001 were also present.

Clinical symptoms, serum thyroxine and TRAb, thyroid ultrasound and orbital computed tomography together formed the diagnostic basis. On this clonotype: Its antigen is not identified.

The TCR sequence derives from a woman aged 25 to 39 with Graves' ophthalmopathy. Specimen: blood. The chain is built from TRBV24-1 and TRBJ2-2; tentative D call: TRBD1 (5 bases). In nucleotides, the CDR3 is TGTGCCACCAGTGATTTAACCGGACAGAACACCGGGGAGCTGTTTTTT. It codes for CATSDLTGQNTGELFF.